This TCR beta chain was recorded in a study of regulatory T cells in long-lasting Graves disease. About the study: With positive TSH receptor antibodies and over 5 years of antithyroid drugs, Graves' disease was considered persistent. Study-level findings and limits: Blood alone, not thyroid tissue, was studied. With some 2,500 shared public clonotypes, persistent patients exceeded new patients, who shared 950 to 1,000.

V was trimmed by 5 bases and J by 4 bases, leaving 14 bases between them. CDR3 size: 14 residues. Time point meaning: persistent/refractory GD, antithyroid drugs over 5 years with positive TRAb. Construction of the TCR library relied on RNA isolated from PBMCs. Peripheral blood, 7.5 to 9.5 milliliters per patient, was collected in EDTA tubes. Note on this clonotype: Its antigen is not identified. With a much larger clone just one base away, this may be a read error.

Relying on iRepertoire HTBI primers and Arm-PCR of CDR3 regions, the team built TCR beta libraries. TCRdb reprocessed the multiplex PCR reads with MiXCR, giving one entry per CDR3 protein. The data show about 300,000 distinct CDR3 sequences, more than 20% seen once. The chain links TRBV12-3 or TRBV12-4 to TRBJ1-2, with D possibly being TRBD1 (5 bases). The sample in question was peripheral blood mononuclear cells (PBMCs), obtained when the disease was refractory, from a patient treated with antithyroid drugs. The receptor's source is a female donor with Graves disease. CDR3 bases: TGTGCCAGCAGTCGATCCCAAGGGGTCTATGGCTACACCTTC. Translated: CASSRSQGVYGYTF.